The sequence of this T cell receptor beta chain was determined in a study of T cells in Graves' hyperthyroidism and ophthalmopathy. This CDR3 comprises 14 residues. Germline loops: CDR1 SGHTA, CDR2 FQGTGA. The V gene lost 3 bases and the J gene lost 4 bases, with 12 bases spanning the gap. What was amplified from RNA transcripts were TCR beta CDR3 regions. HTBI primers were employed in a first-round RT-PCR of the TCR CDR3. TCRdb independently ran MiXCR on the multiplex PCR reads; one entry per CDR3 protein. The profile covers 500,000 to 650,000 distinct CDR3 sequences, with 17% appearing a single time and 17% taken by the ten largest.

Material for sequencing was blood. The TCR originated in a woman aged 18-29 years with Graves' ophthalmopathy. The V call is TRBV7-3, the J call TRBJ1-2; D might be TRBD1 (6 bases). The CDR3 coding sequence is TGTGCCAGCAGCTTTCGTTCAGGGGTCTATGGCTACACCTTC. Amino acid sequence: CASSFRSGVYGYTF.